Below, 18 T cell receptor beta chains from the same sample are listed, as sequenced in a study of blood T cell repertoires in COVID-19. Libraries were prepared by immunoSEQ multiplex PCR; TCRdb keeps only in-frame clonotypes and omits some of them. The table records some 200,000 clones, 80% to 85% of them present only once. The sample comprised peripheral blood. These receptors originate from a woman aged 55-70 years who had recovered from COVID-19.

The V gene is TRBV6-5, the J gene TRBJ1-1; TRBD1 is a possible D gene (6 bases). The germline V gene has CDR1 MNHEY and CDR2 SVGAGI. The V end lost 6 bases, the J end lost 8 bases, and 16 bases lay between the germline ends. The CDR3 has 13 residues. The CDR3 loop is CASRFPGQIEAFF. As DNA, the CDR3 is TGTGCCAGCAGATTCCCGGGACAAATAGAAGCTTTCTTT.

The DNA for the CDR3 is TGTGCCAGCAGCCTGCGGGGGCGGCTCTACGAGCAGTACTTC. Its translation: CASSLRGRLYEQYF. V gene TRBV3-1 (or the pseudogene TRBV3-2) combines with J gene TRBJ2-7; D may be TRBD2 (7 bases). Germline V lookup: CDR1 LGHDT, CDR2 YNNKEL (reference sequence). The CDR3 loop spans 14 amino acids. Trimming took off 4 bases at V and 3 bases at J, with 13 bases between the two ends.

The genes are TRBV6-6 and TRBJ2-7; 8 positions agree with TRBD2. The CDR3 loop spans 17 amino acids. CDR1 is MNHNY and CDR2 is SVGAGI in the germline V gene (reference sequence). V was clipped by 5 bases and J by 2 bases; unmatched bases: 14. CDR3 DNA sequence: TGTGCCAGCAGTCCGAGCGGGGGTCGACTGATTCCCTACGAGCAGTACTTC. The encoded protein is CASSPSGGRLIPYEQYF.

The chain employs TRBV7-2 and TRBJ1-1; D not resolved. This CDR3 comprises 14 residues. Trimming took off 2 bases at V and 1 base at J, with 8 bases between the two ends. Germline assignment: CDR1 SGHTA and CDR2 FQGNSA. The CDR3 spells CASSLYEGNTEAFF. In DNA form, the CDR3 reads TGTGCCAGCAGCTTATATGAGGGGAACACTGAAGCTTTCTTT.

The V gene is TRBV19, the J gene TRBJ1-6; 10 bases are a match to TRBD1. The V and J ends lost 7 bases and 9 bases, in that order; junction bases with no gene match: 6. The CDR3 is 14 residues long. Germline CDR1 LNHDA, CDR2 SQIVND (reference sequence). CDR3 sequence: CASTTDRGPSPLHF. In nucleotides, the CDR3 is TGTGCCAGTACCACAGACAGGGGGCCTTCACCCCTCCACTTT.

V usage is TRBV6-1 and J usage is TRBJ2-2, with D possibly matching TRBD2 (5 bases). Trimming removed 2 bases from V and 7 bases from J, with 11 bases in between. Germline assignment: CDR1 MNHNS and CDR2 SASEGT. There are 14 residues in the CDR3. The CDR3 loop is CASSEMPRGGELFF. The CDR3 DNA is TGTGCCAGCAGTGAAATGCCCCGGGGCGGGGAGCTGTTTTTT.

V and J are TRBV18 and TRBJ1-5; D may be TRBD1 (5 bases). Germline CDR1 is KGHSH and CDR2 is LQKENI. The CDR3 consists of 13 residues. V was pared by 4 bases and J by 7 bases, with 11 bases between. The CDR3 reads CASSLGTAQPQHF. The CDR3 bases are TGTGCCAGCTCACTTGGGACTGCGCAGCCCCAGCATTTT.

The chain uses TRBV2 and TRBJ2-7; 7 bases are shared with TRBD1. V was pared by 8 bases and J by 9 bases, with 4 bases of the junction left unmatched. The CDR3 is made up of 10 amino acids. CDR1 and CDR2 (germline): SNHLY, FYNNEI. The CDR3 nucleotides are TGTGCCAGCGCACAGGGGTCGCAGTACTTC. Translation: CASAQGSQYF.

The V and J genes are TRBV11-2 and TRBJ2-7; a weak D match, TRBD2 (6 bases). V lost 5 bases to trimming and J lost 4 bases, with 12 bases between them. The germline gives CDR1 SGHAT, CDR2 FQNNGV. This CDR3 region has 13 residues. Here the CDR3 DNA reads TGTGCCAGCAGCGCCCGACTAGTATACGAGCAGTACTTC. It specifies CASSARLVYEQYF.

This chain uses TRBV19 with TRBJ2-7; 9 nucleotides match TRBD2. The CDR3 is 14 residues long. Germline V gene sequence: CDR1 LNHDA, CDR2 SQIVND (reference sequence). The trim removed 6 bases at V and 4 bases at J, leaving 7 bases unmatched. The CDR3 protein is CASRKAGGLYEQYF. The CDR3 nucleotides read TGTGCCAGTAGGAAGGCGGGGGGGTTATACGAGCAGTACTTC.

The rearrangement uses TRBV7-9 and TRBJ1-4, with D hard to call. The CDR3 is 14 amino acids. The V gene's germline CDR1 is SEHNR and CDR2 FQNEAQ (reference sequence). V was trimmed by 8 bases and J by 3 bases, leaving 13 bases between them. The CDR3, as DNA: TGTGCCAGCCTGCAGGCCGCCTCTAATGAAAAACTGTTTTTT. This translates into CASLQAASNEKLFF. The variable domain in full, with the rest retrieved from reference TRBV7-9 and TRBJ1-4, is DTGVSQNPRHKITKRGQNVTFRCDPISEHNRLYWYRQTLGQGPEFLTYFQNEAQLEKSRLLSDRFSAERPKGSFSTLEIQRTEQGDSAMYLCASLQAASNEKLFFGSGTQLSVL.

The chain links TRBV7-2 to TRBJ2-3; TRBD2 matches 12 bases. Germline V gene data show CDR1 as SGHTA and CDR2 as FQGNSA. V lost 1 base to trimming and J lost 5 bases; unmatched junction nucleotides: 7. The length of the CDR3 is 17 residues. The chain's CDR3 is CASSLGSSGGAGDTQYF. CDR3 nucleotide sequence: TGTGCCAGCAGCTTAGGATCTAGCGGGGGGGCCGGAGATACGCAGTATTTT.

In this sample, this clone turned up once. The chain has TRBV18 and TRBJ2-1; 9 bases align to TRBD1. The CDR3 length is 15 residues. The ends lost 5 bases at V and 5 bases at J; junction bases unmatched: 7. Germline CDR1 is KGHSH and CDR2 is LQKENI. This CDR3 reads CASSSRDRANNEQFF. The CDR3, as DNA: TGTGCCAGCTCATCCCGGGACAGGGCCAACAATGAGCAGTTCTTC. Full variable domain (missing parts from reference TRBV18 and TRBJ2-1): NAGVMQNPRHLVRRRGQEARLRCSPMKGHSHVYWYRQLPEEGLKFMVYLQKENIIDESGMPKERFSAEFPKEGPSILRIQQVVRGDSAAYFCASSSRDRANNEQFFGPGTRLTVL.

The genes are TRBV19 and TRBJ2-3; 13 bases line up with TRBD2. V shed 3 bases and J 1 base; nucleotides not matched to a gene: 7. The CDR3 extends over 18 amino acids. The germline CDR1 and CDR2 sequences are LNHDA and SQIVND (reference sequence). The CDR3 sequence is CASSIGLAGDLRTDTQYF. The CDR3 nucleotides are TGTGCCAGTAGTATCGGACTAGCGGGGGACTTACGCACAGATACGCAGTATTTT.

The chain joins TRBV3-1 (or the pseudogene TRBV3-2) to TRBJ2-7; D gene unclear. The CDR3 is 13 residues long. The germline V gene encodes CDR1 LGHDT and CDR2 YNNKEL (reference sequence). Trimming cost V 8 bases and J 4 bases, with 15 bases left between them. CDR3 region: CASGSFSEYEQYF. In nucleotides, the CDR3 is TGTGCCAGCGGCTCCTTCTCGGAGTACGAGCAGTACTTC.

The chain employs TRBV11-1 and TRBJ1-3, with 10 bases that match TRBD1. V was clipped by 8 bases and J by 2 bases; unmatched bases: 3. The CDR3 is 14 residues long. Germline CDR1 reads SGHAT; CDR2 reads FQDESV (reference sequence). Here the CDR3 DNA reads TGTGCCAGCCGCGGGACAGGGGCTGGAAACACCATATATTTT. This translates into CASRGTGAGNTIYF.

The chain employs TRBV6-6 and TRBJ2-5, with unresolved D. Trimming cost V 0 bases and J 5 bases, with 10 bases left between them. CDR1 is MNHNY and CDR2 is SVGAGI in the germline V gene (reference sequence). The CDR3 totals 14 residues. The CDR3 nucleotides read TGTGCCAGCAGTTACTCGCTTGGCCGTGAGACCCAGTACTTC. Encoded protein: CASSYSLGRETQYF.

The chain recombines TRBV2 with TRBJ2-3; TRBD1 aligns across 8 bases. There are 14 residues in the CDR3. Germline V gene data show CDR1 as SNHLY and CDR2 as FYNNEI. V dropped 5 bases and J dropped 5; count of bases not matched to a gene: 6. Here the CDR3 reads CASSTDRGGDTQYF. In DNA, the CDR3 is TGTGCCAGCAGTACAGACAGGGGAGGAGATACGCAGTATTTT. Together with reference TRBV2 and TRBJ2-3, the CDR3 gives the full variable domain: EPEVTQTPSHQVTQMGQEVILRCVPISNHLYFYWYRQILGQKVEFLVSFYNNEISEKSEIFDDQFSVERPDGSNFTLKIRSTKLEDSAMYFCASSTDRGGDTQYFGPGTRLTVL.